This T cell receptor beta chain was sequenced in a study of T-cell reconstitution after alpha-beta-depleted transplantation in children (TCRdb year 2016). In terms of the full investigation: T-cell immune reconstitution after TCRalphabeta/CD19-depleted allogeneic hematopoietic cell transplantation in children was quantitatively tracked in the study by means of TCR repertoire profiling.

About this clonotype: Its cognate antigen has yet to be identified. One base away there is no much larger clone; base qualities are not given.

The receptor library was made with PCR. TCRdb names Illumina HiSeq 2500 as the instrument used. Molecular barcoding was employed in the preparation of TCR libraries, with unique molecular identifiers being used to normalize TCRbeta repertoire quantification. TCRdb took the public reads, trimmed them with fastp at Q25, ran MiXCR for clone calling and kept in-frame beta chains. Duplicate CDR3 protein sequences are folded into a single record with the most common DNA and genes. Here the sample has 380,000 or so distinct CDR3 sequences; 10% to 15% occur a single time. Jointly, the top ten make up approximately 4.2% of the sample. V was cut back by 2 bases and J by 8 bases, leaving a gap of 4 bases between them. Sequences MNHNY (CDR1) and SVGAGI (CDR2) are obtained from the germline V gene (reference sequence). The CDR3 starts with the cysteine, ends with the phenylalanine, and has 11 residues. Only the CDR3 DNA is retained, 33 bases long and in frame from the first base.

The material sequenced was PBMCs, taken from the stem cell graft. The chain uses TRBV6-6 and TRBJ1-3; no D gene is confidently identified. This receptor was obtained from a human donor who donated a stem cell graft to a child with Fanconi anemia. This receptor has the CDR3 CASSYIDTIYF. The nucleotide sequence reads TGTGCCAGCAGTTACATAGACACCATATATTTT.